A selection of T cell receptor beta chains follows, all from one sample in a study of OX40 agonist ivuxolimab in advanced cancers. Sequencing was performed with immunoSEQ multiplex PCR; in TCRdb, only in-frame clones are kept and a portion is missing. This sample has tens of thousands of clones; roughly nine tenths occur once, and the top ten carry 0.95% to 1.4%. The sequencing used CD4+ or CD8+ T cells sorted from blood, collected in a trial of the OX40 agonist ivuxolimab. Receptors originate from an adult with an advanced solid tumor such as melanoma, head and neck, liver or kidney cancer. Both conserved end residues are part of each CDR3. D genes are given only for firm matches. Rows may omit the clone size; those that give it use once, few, many or a size class.

D: TRBD1
V: TRBV11-3
size: -
J: TRBJ2-7
CDR3: CASSLGTGYEQYF
DNA: TGTGCCAGCAGCCTAGGGACAGGCTACGAGCAGTACTTC

D: TRBD1
V: TRBV6-4
size: -
J: TRBJ1-5
CDR3: CASSRQGGNNQPQHF
DNA: TGTGCCAGCAGCAGACAGGGAGGGAACAATCAGCCCCAGCATTTT

D: -
V: TRBV4-2
size: once
J: TRBJ2-2
CDR3: CASSQDRRTITGELFF
DNA: TGTGCCAGCAGCCAAGATAGGAGGACTATAACCGGGGAGCTGTTTTTT

D: -
V: TRBV7-9
size: -
J: TRBJ2-1
CDR3: CASSPTTGDRRGNEQFF
DNA: TGTGCCAGCAGCCCAACGACCGGGGATCGGAGGGGGAATGAGCAGTTCTTC

D: -
V: TRBV28
size: -
J: TRBJ2-1
CDR3: CASTQSPTRSEQFF
DNA: TGTGCCAGCACCCAGAGCCCCACTAGGAGTGAGCAGTTCTTC

D: TRBD2
V: TRBV4-2
size: -
J: TRBJ2-1
CDR3: CASSQGQTSGSYNEQFF
DNA: TGTGCCAGCAGCCAAGGACAAACTAGCGGGTCCTACAATGAGCAGTTCTTC

D: -
V: TRBV5-1
size: -
J: TRBJ2-2
CDR3: CASWRQGNTGELFF
DNA: TGCGCCAGCTGGAGGCAGGGTAACACCGGGGAGCTGTTTTTT

D: -
V: TRBV28
size: -
J: TRBJ2-5
CDR3: CASREAGVQTQYF
DNA: TGTGCCAGCAGAGAGGCTGGGGTGCAGACCCAGTACTTC

D: -
V: TRBV9
size: -
J: TRBJ2-7
CDR3: CASSVEASAEQYF
DNA: TGTGCCAGCAGCGTAGAGGCTAGCGCCGAGCAGTACTTC

D: TRBD1
V: TRBV2
size: -
J: TRBJ2-1
CDR3: CASLLDRSNGEQFF
DNA: TGTGCCAGCCTTCTGGACAGGTCCAATGGTGAGCAGTTCTTC

D: TRBD1
V: TRBV10-3
size: -
J: TRBJ2-7
CDR3: CAISDDRGSANEQYF
DNA: TGTGCCATCAGCGACGACAGGGGGTCTGCAAACGAGCAGTACTTC

D: -
V: TRBV28
size: -
J: TRBJ2-7
CDR3: CASSSGTGGRKVEQYF
DNA: TGTGCCAGCAGTTCGGGGACGGGGGGCAGGAAAGTCGAGCAGTACTTC

D: -
V: TRBV7-9
size: -
J: TRBJ2-1
CDR3: CASSSLMRDEQFF
DNA: TGTGCCAGCAGCTCCCTCATGCGGGATGAGCAGTTCTTC

D: TRBD1
V: TRBV9
size: -
J: TRBJ1-4
CDR3: CASSVGQGAGKLFF
DNA: TGTGCCAGCAGCGTCGGACAGGGGGCCGGAAAACTGTTTTTT

D: -
V: TRBV6-5
size: -
J: TRBJ2-2
CDR3: CASSYIGTNTGELFF
DNA: TGTGCCAGCAGTTACATAGGGACCAACACCGGGGAGCTGTTTTTT

D: -
V: TRBV11-3
size: -
J: TRBJ2-1
CDR3: CASSLMSRNEQFF
DNA: TGTGCCAGCAGCTTAATGTCCCGCAATGAGCAGTTCTTC

D: -
V: TRBV7-2
size: -
J: TRBJ2-1
CDR3: CASTLGGGSYNEQFF
DNA: TGTGCCAGCACTCTAGGGGGAGGATCCTACAATGAGCAGTTCTTC

D: TRBD1
V: TRBV19
size: -
J: TRBJ1-5
CDR3: CASSMTAGQGRSGEHF
DNA: TGTGCCAGTAGTATGACGGCAGGACAGGGCCGATCTGGGGAGCATTTT

D: -
V: TRBV7-8
size: -
J: TRBJ2-3
CDR3: CASSFSGLTDTQYF
DNA: TGTGCCAGCAGCTTTAGCGGACTAACAGATACGCAGTATTTT

D: -
V: TRBV7-8
size: -
J: TRBJ1-1
CDR3: CASSPSRRTEAFF
DNA: TGTGCCAGCAGCCCGAGTAGGCGAACTGAAGCTTTCTTT

D: TRBD2
V: TRBV6-6
size: -
J: TRBJ2-7
CDR3: CASTGGSHNYEQYF
DNA: TGTGCCAGCACGGGCGGGAGTCATAACTACGAGCAGTACTTC

D: -
V: TRBV6-5
size: -
J: TRBJ1-5
CDR3: CASSYGADYSNQPQHF
DNA: TGTGCCAGCAGTTACGGGGCCGACTATAGCAATCAGCCCCAGCATTTT

D: -
V: TRBV18
size: -
J: TRBJ1-1
CDR3: CASSPSRGVNTEAFF
DNA: TGTGCCAGCTCACCATCTCGGGGCGTGAACACTGAAGCTTTCTTT

D: -
V: TRBV11-2
size: -
J: TRBJ2-5
CDR3: CASSPNREETQYF
DNA: TGTGCCAGCAGCCCTAACCGTGAAGAGACCCAGTACTTC

D: -
V: TRBV6-1
size: -
J: TRBJ1-2
CDR3: CASSVGQNYGYTF
DNA: TGTGCCAGCAGTGTTGGACAGAACTATGGCTACACCTTC

D: -
V: TRBV15
size: -
J: TRBJ2-1
CDR3: CATSKDGYEQFF
DNA: TGTGCCACCAGCAAGGACGGCTATGAGCAGTTCTTC

D: TRBD1
V: TRBV19
size: few
J: TRBJ1-5
CDR3: CASTPGGGGNQPQHF
DNA: TGTGCCAGTACCCCAGGAGGGGGCGGCAATCAGCCCCAGCATTTT

D: TRBD2
V: TRBV5-3
size: -
J: TRBJ2-1
CDR3: CARSSGKHNEQFF
DNA: TGTGCCAGAAGTAGCGGGAAGCACAATGAGCAGTTCTTC

D: TRBD2
V: TRBV28
size: -
J: TRBJ2-7
CDR3: CASRGAGIAYEQYF
DNA: TGTGCCAGCAGGGGAGCGGGGATAGCCTACGAGCAGTACTTC

D: -
V: TRBV29-1
size: -
J: TRBJ2-6
CDR3: CSVEISGSGANVLTF
DNA: TGCAGCGTTGAGATAAGTGGTTCTGGGGCCAACGTCCTGACTTTC

D: -
V: TRBV5-1
size: -
J: TRBJ2-3
CDR3: CASSLGRASSTDTQYF
DNA: TGCGCCAGCAGCTTGGGGAGAGCCTCTAGCACAGATACGCAGTATTTT

D: TRBD2
V: TRBV7-2
size: -
J: TRBJ2-1
CDR3: CASSLGGRPPHNEQFF
DNA: TGTGCCAGCAGCCTCGGGGGGAGACCTCCACACAATGAGCAGTTCTTC

D: TRBD2
V: TRBV9
size: -
J: TRBJ2-1
CDR3: CASSASGSNYNEQFF
DNA: TGTGCCAGCAGCGCTAGCGGGAGTAACTACAATGAGCAGTTCTTC